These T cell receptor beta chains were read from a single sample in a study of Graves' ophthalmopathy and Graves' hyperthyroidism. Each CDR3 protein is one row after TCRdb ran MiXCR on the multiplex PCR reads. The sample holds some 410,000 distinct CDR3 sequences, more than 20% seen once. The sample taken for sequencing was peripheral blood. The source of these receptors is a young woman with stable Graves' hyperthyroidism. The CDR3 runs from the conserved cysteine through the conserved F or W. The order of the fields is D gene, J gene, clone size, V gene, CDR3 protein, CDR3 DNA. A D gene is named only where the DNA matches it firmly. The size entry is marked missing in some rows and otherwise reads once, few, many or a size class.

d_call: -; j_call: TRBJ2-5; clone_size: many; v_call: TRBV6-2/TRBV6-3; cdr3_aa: CASSYSGGQYF; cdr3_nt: TGTGCCAGCAGTTACTCGGGGGGCCAGTACTTC
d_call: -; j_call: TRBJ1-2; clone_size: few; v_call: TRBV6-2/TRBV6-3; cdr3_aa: CASSTTGASDGYTF; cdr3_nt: TGTGCCAGCAGCACCACAGGAGCTTCGGACGGCTACACCTTC
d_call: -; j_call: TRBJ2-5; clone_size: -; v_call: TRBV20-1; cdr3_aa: CSAEPREATQYF; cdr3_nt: TGCAGTGCGGAACCTAGGGAAGCGACCCAGTACTTC
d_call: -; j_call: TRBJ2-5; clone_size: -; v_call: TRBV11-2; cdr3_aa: CASSLVGRAVETQYF; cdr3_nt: TGTGCCAGCAGCTTAGTGGGACGAGCAGTCGAGACCCAGTACTTC
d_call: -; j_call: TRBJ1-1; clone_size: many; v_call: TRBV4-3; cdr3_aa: CASSQVDGGNTEAFF; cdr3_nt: TGCGCCAGCAGCCAAGTCGACGGGGGGAACACTGAAGCTTTCTTT
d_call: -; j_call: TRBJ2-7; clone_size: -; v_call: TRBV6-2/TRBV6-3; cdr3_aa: CASSYSPGAIHEQYF; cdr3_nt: TGTGCCAGCAGTTACTCGCCGGGAGCGATCCACGAGCAGTACTTC
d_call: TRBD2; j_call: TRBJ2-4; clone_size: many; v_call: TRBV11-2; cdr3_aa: CASSLDTGYGGRAKNIQYF; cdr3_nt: TGTGCCAGCAGCTTAGATACCGGGTACGGGGGGAGAGCCAAAAACATTCAGTACTTC
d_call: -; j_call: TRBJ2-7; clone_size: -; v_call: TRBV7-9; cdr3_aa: CASSVGLGVDYEQYF; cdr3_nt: TGTGCCAGCAGCGTTGGGCTGGGGGTCGACTACGAGCAGTACTTC
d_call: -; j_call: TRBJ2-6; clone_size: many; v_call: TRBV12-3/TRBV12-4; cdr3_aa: CASSLRTSGANVLTF; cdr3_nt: TGTGCCAGCAGTTTACGGACCTCTGGGGCCAACGTCCTGACTTTC
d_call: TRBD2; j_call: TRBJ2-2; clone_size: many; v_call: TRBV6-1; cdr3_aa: CASRKGLAGNTGELFF; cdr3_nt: TGTGCCAGCAGAAAGGGACTAGCGGGAAACACCGGGGAGCTGTTTTTT
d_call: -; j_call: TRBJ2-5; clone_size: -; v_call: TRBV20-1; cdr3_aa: CSARSRRGGFETQYF; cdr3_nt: TGCAGTGCTAGAAGCAGAAGGGGGGGGTTTGAGACCCAGTACTTC
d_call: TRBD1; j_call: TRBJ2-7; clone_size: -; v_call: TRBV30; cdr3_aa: CAWGDRGEQYF; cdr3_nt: TGTGCCTGGGGGGACAGAGGCGAGCAGTACTTC
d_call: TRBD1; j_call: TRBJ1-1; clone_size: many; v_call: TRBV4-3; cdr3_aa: CASSQDMNRGRWGTEAFF; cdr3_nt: TGCGCCAGCAGCCAAGATATGAACAGGGGGCGTTGGGGCACTGAAGCTTTCTTT
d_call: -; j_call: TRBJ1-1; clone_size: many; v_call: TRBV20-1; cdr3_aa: CSARDGSNTEAFF; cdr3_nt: TGCAGTGCTAGAGATGGTTCGAACACTGAAGCTTTCTTT
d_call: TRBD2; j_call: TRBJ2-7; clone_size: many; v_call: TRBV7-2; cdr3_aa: CASSLIGGAYEQYF; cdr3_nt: TGTGCCAGCAGCTTAATTGGGGGGGCCTACGAGCAGTACTTC
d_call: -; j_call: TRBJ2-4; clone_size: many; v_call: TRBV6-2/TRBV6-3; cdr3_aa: CASSSAGLAKNIQYF; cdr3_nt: TGTGCCAGCAGTTCGGCCGGACTAGCCAAAAACATTCAGTACTTC
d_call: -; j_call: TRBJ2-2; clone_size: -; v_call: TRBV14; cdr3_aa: CASSQDNKLDFRGELFF; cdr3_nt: TGTGCCAGCAGCCAAGATAATAAGTTAGACTTCCGAGGGGAGCTGTTTTTT
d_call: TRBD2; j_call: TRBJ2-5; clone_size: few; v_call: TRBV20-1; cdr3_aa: CSASPTSGSIETQYF; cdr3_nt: TGCAGTGCTAGCCCGACTAGCGGGAGTATAGAGACCCAGTACTTC
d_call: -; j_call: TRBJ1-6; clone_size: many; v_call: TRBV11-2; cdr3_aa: CASSFQLVNSPLHF; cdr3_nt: TGTGCCAGCAGCTTTCAGCTAGTTAATTCACCCCTCCACTTT
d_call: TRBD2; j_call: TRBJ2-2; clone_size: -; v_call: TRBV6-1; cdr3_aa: CASSGIAGVTPNTGELFF; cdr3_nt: TGTGCCAGCAGTGGAATAGCGGGAGTGACCCCGAACACCGGGGAGCTGTTTTTT
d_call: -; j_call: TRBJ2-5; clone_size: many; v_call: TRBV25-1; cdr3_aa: CASSERTRVSGQETQYF; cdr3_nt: TGTGCCAGCAGTGAAAGAACGAGGGTTAGCGGCCAAGAGACCCAGTACTTC
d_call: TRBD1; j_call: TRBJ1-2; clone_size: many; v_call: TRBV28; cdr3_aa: CASSSETGGGFGGGYTF; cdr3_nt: TGTGCCAGCAGTTCGGAGACAGGGGGCGGCTTCGGGGGTGGCTACACCTTC
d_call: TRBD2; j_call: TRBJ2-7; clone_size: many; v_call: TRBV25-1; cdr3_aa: CASSEGGSSEVPTLYEQYF; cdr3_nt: TGTGCCAGCAGTGAGGGCGGGAGCTCTGAGGTTCCGACGTTATACGAGCAGTACTTC
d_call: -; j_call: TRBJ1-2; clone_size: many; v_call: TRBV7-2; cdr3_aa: CASSLSGRGGYGYTF; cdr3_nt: TGTGCCAGCAGCTTATCAGGCAGGGGAGGATATGGCTACACCTTC
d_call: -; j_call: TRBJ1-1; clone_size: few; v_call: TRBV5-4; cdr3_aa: CAVRRNMNTEAFF; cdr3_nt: TGTGCTGTGAGGCGGAATATGAACACTGAAGCTTTCTTT
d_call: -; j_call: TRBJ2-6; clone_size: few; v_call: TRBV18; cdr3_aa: CASSLTRANRANVLTF; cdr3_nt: TGTGCCAGCTCACTGACCAGAGCGAATAGGGCCAACGTCCTGACTTTC
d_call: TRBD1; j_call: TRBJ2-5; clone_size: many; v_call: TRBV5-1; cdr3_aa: CASSFTRQGMGRETQYF; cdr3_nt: TGCGCCAGCAGCTTCACGCGACAGGGTATGGGTAGGGAGACCCAGTACTTC
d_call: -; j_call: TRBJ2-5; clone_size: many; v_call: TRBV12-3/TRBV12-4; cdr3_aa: CASRIQETQYF; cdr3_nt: TGTGCCAGCAGAATCCAAGAGACCCAGTACTTC
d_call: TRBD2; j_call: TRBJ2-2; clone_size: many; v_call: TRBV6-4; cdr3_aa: CASSPGLAGGTNTGELFF; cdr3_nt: TGTGCCAGCAGTCCGGGGTTAGCGGGAGGAACGAACACCGGGGAGCTGTTTTTT
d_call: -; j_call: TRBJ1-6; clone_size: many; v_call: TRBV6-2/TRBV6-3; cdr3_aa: CASSSQDSSVSPLHF; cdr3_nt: TGTGCCAGCAGTTCCCAGGACAGCTCGGTTTCACCCCTCCACTTT
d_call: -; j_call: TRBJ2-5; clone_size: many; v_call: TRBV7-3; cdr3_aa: CASSLSNRQETQYF; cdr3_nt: TGTGCCAGCAGCTTATCCAACAGACAAGAGACCCAGTACTTC
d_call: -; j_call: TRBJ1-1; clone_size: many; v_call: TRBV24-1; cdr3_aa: CATSESGAPEAFF; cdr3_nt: TGTGCCACCAGTGAATCAGGGGCCCCTGAAGCTTTCTTT
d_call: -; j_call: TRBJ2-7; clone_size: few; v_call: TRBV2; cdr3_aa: CATAISSYEQYF; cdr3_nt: TGTGCCACCGCTATTAGCTCCTACGAGCAGTACTTC
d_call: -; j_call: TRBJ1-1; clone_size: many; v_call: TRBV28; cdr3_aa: CASSAGSEAFF; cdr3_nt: TGTGCCAGCAGTGCGGGGTCTGAAGCTTTCTTT
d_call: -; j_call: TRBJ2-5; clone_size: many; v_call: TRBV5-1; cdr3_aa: CASSLEKVGGETQYF; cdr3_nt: TGCGCCAGCAGCTTGGAGAAGGTGGGGGGAGAGACCCAGTACTTC
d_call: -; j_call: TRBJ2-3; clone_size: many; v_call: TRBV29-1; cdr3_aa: CSVEAGRTQYF; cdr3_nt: TGCAGCGTTGAAGCCGGCCGCACGCAGTATTTT
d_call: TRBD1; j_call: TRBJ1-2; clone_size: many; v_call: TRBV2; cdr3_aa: CASSRGRGLDGYTF; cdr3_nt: TGTGCCAGCAGCCGCGGTAGGGGGCTGGATGGCTACACCTTC
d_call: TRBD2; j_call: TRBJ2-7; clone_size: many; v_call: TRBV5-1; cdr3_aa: CASSLGSGDGSYEQYF; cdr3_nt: TGCGCCAGCAGCTTGGGTAGCGGGGACGGATCATACGAGCAGTACTTC
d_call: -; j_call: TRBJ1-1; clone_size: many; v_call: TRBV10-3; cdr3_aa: CAISDRERGTEAFF; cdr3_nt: TGTGCCATCAGTGACAGGGAAAGAGGCACTGAAGCTTTCTTT
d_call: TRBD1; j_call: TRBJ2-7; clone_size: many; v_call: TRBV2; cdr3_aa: CASSVGTGTEGYEQYF; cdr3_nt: TGTGCCAGCAGCGTCGGAACCGGGACAGAGGGGTACGAGCAGTACTTC
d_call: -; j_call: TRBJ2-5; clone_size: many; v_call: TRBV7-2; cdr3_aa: CASSPQTGQETQYF; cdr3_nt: TGTGCCAGCAGCCCCCAGACAGGCCAGGAGACCCAGTACTTC
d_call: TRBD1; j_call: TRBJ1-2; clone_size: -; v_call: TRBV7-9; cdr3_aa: CASSLGGQGNYGYTF; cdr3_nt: TGTGCCAGCAGCTTAGGTGGACAGGGGAACTATGGCTACACCTTC
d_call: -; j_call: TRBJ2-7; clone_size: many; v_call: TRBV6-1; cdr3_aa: CASSDVGSSYEQYF; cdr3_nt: TGTGCCAGCAGTGACGTCGGAAGCTCCTACGAGCAGTACTTC
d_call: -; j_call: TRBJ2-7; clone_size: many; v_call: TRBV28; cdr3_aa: CASSTLSRTHEQYF; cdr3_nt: TGTGCCAGCAGTACGCTCTCCCGAACCCACGAGCAGTACTTC
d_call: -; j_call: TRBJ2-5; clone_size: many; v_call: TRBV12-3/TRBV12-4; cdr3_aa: CASRPYQRDQETQYF; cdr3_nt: TGTGCCAGCCGCCCATACCAGCGGGACCAAGAGACCCAGTACTTC
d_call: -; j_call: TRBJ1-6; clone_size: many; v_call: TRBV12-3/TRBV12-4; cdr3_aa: CASRAGNLRNSPLHF; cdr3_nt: TGTGCCAGCAGAGCGGGGAATCTGCGTAATTCACCCCTCCACTTT
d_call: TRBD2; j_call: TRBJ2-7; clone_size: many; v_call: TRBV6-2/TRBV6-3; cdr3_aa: CASSYSRASGLYEQYF; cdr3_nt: TGTGCCAGCAGTTACTCGAGGGCTAGCGGCCTCTACGAGCAGTACTTC
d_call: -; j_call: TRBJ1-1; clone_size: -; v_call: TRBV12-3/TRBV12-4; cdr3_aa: CASTEGGAEAFF; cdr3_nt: TGTGCCAGCACTGAAGGCGGGGCTGAAGCTTTCTTT
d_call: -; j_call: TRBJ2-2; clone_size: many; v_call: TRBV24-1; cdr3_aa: CATSDLGYTGELFF; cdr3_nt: TGTGCCACCAGTGATTTAGGGTACACCGGGGAGCTGTTTTTT
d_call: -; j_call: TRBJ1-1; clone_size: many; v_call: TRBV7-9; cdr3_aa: CASSTYLRNTEAFF; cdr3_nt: TGTGCCAGCAGCACGTACCTCAGGAACACTGAAGCTTTCTTT
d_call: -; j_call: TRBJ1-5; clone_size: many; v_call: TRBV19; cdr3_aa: CASSIRGIGSNQPQHF; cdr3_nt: TGTGCCAGTAGTATAAGGGGGATAGGGAGCAATCAGCCCCAGCATTTT
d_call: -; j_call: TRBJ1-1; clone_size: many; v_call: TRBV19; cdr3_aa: CASNKGRTLTEAFF; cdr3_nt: TGTGCCAGTAACAAGGGACGGACGCTCACTGAAGCTTTCTTT
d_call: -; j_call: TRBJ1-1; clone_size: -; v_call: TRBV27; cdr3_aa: CASSFSIRDTEAFF; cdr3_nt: TGTGCCAGCAGTTTCAGTATACGAGACACTGAAGCTTTCTTT
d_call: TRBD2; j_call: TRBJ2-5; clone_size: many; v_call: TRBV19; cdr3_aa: CASSSGLAVPQETQYF; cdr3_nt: TGTGCCAGTAGTAGCGGACTAGCGGTACCCCAAGAGACCCAGTACTTC
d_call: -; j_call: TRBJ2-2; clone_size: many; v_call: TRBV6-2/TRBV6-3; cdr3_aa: CASRTGNTNTGELFF; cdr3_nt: TGTGCCAGCAGGACCGGGAATACGAACACCGGGGAGCTGTTTTTT